The sequence of this T cell receptor beta chain was determined in a study of T cell repertoires and HLA-DP antigens. As for this clone: The target antigen is unknown.

The J segment lost 0 bases and the V segment lost 1 base, leaving 2 bases of the junction unmatched. Germline CDR1 is MGHRA and CDR2 is YSYEKL. This CDR3 has 17 residues. Primers targeted 54 TRBV and 13 TRBJ segments. Measured with immunoSEQ multiplex PCR; TCRdb has only the in-frame clones, and not every one. The sample has around 100,000 clones, approximately 92% seen once; the top ten hold around 0.25%. The gene calls are TRBV4-1 and TRBJ2-1; TRBD2 aligns across 11 bases. Sequencing input: CD4+ T cells from PBMCs. This TCR was recovered from a woman between 18 and 29 years old in good health and CMV-seronegative. This CDR3 reads CASSQGLAGLSYNEQFF. CDR3 nucleotides: TGCGCCAGCAGCCAAGGACTAGCGGGACTCTCCTACAATGAGCAGTTCTTC.